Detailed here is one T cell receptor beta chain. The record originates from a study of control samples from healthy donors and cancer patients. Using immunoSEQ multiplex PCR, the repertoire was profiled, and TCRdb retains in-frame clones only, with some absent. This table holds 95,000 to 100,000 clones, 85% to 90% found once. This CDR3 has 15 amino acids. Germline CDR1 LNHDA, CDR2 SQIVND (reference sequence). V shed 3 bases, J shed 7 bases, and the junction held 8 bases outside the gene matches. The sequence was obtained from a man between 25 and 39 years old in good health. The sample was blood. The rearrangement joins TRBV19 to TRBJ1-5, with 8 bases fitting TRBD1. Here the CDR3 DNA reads TGTGCCAGTAGTATTTCAGGGGGCGCGTACCAGCCCCAGCATTTT. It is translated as CASSISGGAYQPQHF.